These T cell receptor beta chains were read from a single sample in a study of shared clonotypes between healthy human individuals. Clones were sequenced by immunoSEQ multiplex PCR, and TCRdb holds only the in-frame ones, with some missing. This table has more than 1.2 million clones, 97% to 99% appearing once. Sequencing was carried out using naive CD4+ T cells sorted from blood. The receptors shown here come from a man aged 30-40 years in good health. Each CDR3 is given with its conserved first and last residue. The D gene is left open where the match is weak. Only part of the rows carry a size: once, few, many, or a class if the clone is expanded.

v_call: TRBV15; j_call: TRBJ2-2; d_call: -; clone_size: -; cdr3_aa: CATSREGLNTGELFF; cdr3_nt: TGTGCCACCAGCAGAGAGGGCCTGAACACCGGGGAGCTGTTTTTT
v_call: TRBV19; j_call: TRBJ2-7; d_call: -; clone_size: -; cdr3_aa: CASSINAALSSYEQYF; cdr3_nt: TGTGCCAGTAGTATCAACGCGGCCCTAAGCTCCTACGAGCAGTACTTC
v_call: TRBV27; j_call: TRBJ2-2; d_call: -; clone_size: -; cdr3_aa: CASTFLGHLTGELFF; cdr3_nt: TGTGCCAGCACGTTCCTTGGGCACTTAACCGGGGAGCTGTTTTTT
v_call: TRBV7-9; j_call: TRBJ2-2; d_call: TRBD2; clone_size: -; cdr3_aa: CASSLKEREVTGELFF; cdr3_nt: TGTGCCAGCAGCTTAAAGGAGCGGGAGGTAACCGGGGAGCTGTTTTTT
v_call: TRBV5-1; j_call: TRBJ2-6; d_call: TRBD2; clone_size: -; cdr3_aa: CASSLRSLAGSSGANVLTF; cdr3_nt: TGCGCCAGCAGCTTGAGATCGCTAGCGGGTAGCTCTGGGGCCAACGTCCTGACTTTC
v_call: TRBV6-1; j_call: TRBJ2-7; d_call: TRBD2; clone_size: -; cdr3_aa: CASSPGTTVFREYF; cdr3_nt: TGTGCCAGCTCCCCCGGGACTACCGTTTTCAGGGAGTACTTC
v_call: TRBV11-3; j_call: TRBJ2-3; d_call: TRBD2; clone_size: -; cdr3_aa: CASSPGTSGMTDTQYF; cdr3_nt: TGTGCCAGCAGCCCGGGGACTAGCGGGATGACAGATACGCAGTATTTT
v_call: TRBV30; j_call: TRBJ1-4; d_call: -; clone_size: -; cdr3_aa: CAWSSSLEKLFF; cdr3_nt: TGTGCCTGGAGTTCATCACTCGAAAAACTGTTTTTT
v_call: TRBV5-1; j_call: TRBJ1-1; d_call: -; clone_size: -; cdr3_aa: CASSFQGGGEAFF; cdr3_nt: TGCGCCAGCAGCTTCCAGGGCGGGGGTGAAGCTTTCTTT
v_call: TRBV5-4; j_call: TRBJ2-3; d_call: TRBD2; clone_size: -; cdr3_aa: CASSLPSGSTDTQYF; cdr3_nt: TGTGCCAGCAGCTTACCTAGCGGAAGCACAGATACGCAGTATTTT
v_call: TRBV28; j_call: TRBJ2-7; d_call: -; clone_size: -; cdr3_aa: CATRRTSSYEQYF; cdr3_nt: TGTGCTACTCGTCGCACATCCTCCTACGAGCAGTACTTC
v_call: TRBV6-4; j_call: TRBJ2-7; d_call: TRBD1; clone_size: -; cdr3_aa: CASLKQGASEQYF; cdr3_nt: TGTGCCAGCCTTAAGCAGGGGGCGAGCGAGCAGTACTTC
v_call: TRBV6-5; j_call: TRBJ1-5; d_call: TRBD1; clone_size: -; cdr3_aa: CASSYTGQDNQPQHF; cdr3_nt: TGTGCCAGCAGTTACACCGGACAGGACAATCAGCCCCAGCATTTT
v_call: TRBV2; j_call: TRBJ1-5; d_call: -; clone_size: -; cdr3_aa: CASRERGGNQPQHF; cdr3_nt: TGTGCCAGCAGGGAAAGGGGAGGTAATCAGCCCCAGCATTTT
v_call: TRBV6-5; j_call: TRBJ1-2; d_call: -; clone_size: once; cdr3_aa: CASSYTRQRHLLGYTF; cdr3_nt: TGTGCCAGCAGTTACACCCGACAGCGGCACCTGTTGGGCTACACCTTC
v_call: TRBV14; j_call: TRBJ2-7; d_call: TRBD1; clone_size: -; cdr3_aa: CASSPYRGLPSYEQYF; cdr3_nt: TGTGCCAGCAGCCCTTACAGGGGGCTCCCCTCCTACGAGCAGTACTTC
v_call: TRBV5-1; j_call: TRBJ2-7; d_call: -; clone_size: -; cdr3_aa: CASNRDLNIPYEQYF; cdr3_nt: TGCGCCAGCAACCGAGACCTGAACATCCCCTACGAGCAGTACTTC
v_call: TRBV7-8; j_call: TRBJ2-7; d_call: -; clone_size: -; cdr3_aa: CASSFAGANEQYF; cdr3_nt: TGTGCCAGCAGCTTCGCAGGGGCCAACGAGCAGTACTTC
v_call: TRBV6-5; j_call: TRBJ2-7; d_call: TRBD2; clone_size: -; cdr3_aa: CASSYSGSGNLEQYF; cdr3_nt: TGTGCCAGCAGTTACTCAGGTAGCGGGAATCTCGAGCAGTACTTC
v_call: TRBV28; j_call: TRBJ2-1; d_call: TRBD2; clone_size: -; cdr3_aa: CASRGPMAGGPQNEQFF; cdr3_nt: TGTGCCAGCAGAGGTCCCATGGCGGGAGGGCCGCAGAATGAGCAGTTCTTC
v_call: TRBV6-4; j_call: TRBJ2-3; d_call: TRBD2; clone_size: -; cdr3_aa: CASRREGGTDTQYF; cdr3_nt: TGTGCCAGCAGGCGGGAGGGAGGCACAGATACGCAGTATTTT
v_call: TRBV10-3; j_call: TRBJ2-3; d_call: TRBD2; clone_size: -; cdr3_aa: CATVAGGEDTQYF; cdr3_nt: TGTGCCACCGTAGCGGGAGGGGAGGATACGCAGTATTTT
v_call: TRBV5-5; j_call: TRBJ2-7; d_call: -; clone_size: -; cdr3_aa: CASSLTARAGYEQYF; cdr3_nt: TGTGCCAGCAGCCTCACGGCACGGGCCGGGTACGAGCAGTACTTC
v_call: TRBV5-1; j_call: TRBJ2-7; d_call: -; clone_size: -; cdr3_aa: CASSLVPRGTPLGTYEQYF; cdr3_nt: TGCGCCAGCAGCTTGGTCCCGAGGGGGACACCTCTCGGGACCTACGAGCAGTACTTC
v_call: TRBV7-8; j_call: TRBJ2-2; d_call: -; clone_size: once; cdr3_aa: CASSLFSVRQNPGELFF; cdr3_nt: TGTGCCAGCAGCTTATTCAGCGTGAGGCAGAATCCCGGGGAGCTGTTTTTT
v_call: TRBV4-1; j_call: TRBJ1-2; d_call: TRBD1; clone_size: -; cdr3_aa: CASSPYSRGQGGYTF; cdr3_nt: TGCGCCAGCAGCCCCTATTCAAGGGGGCAGGGTGGCTACACCTTC
v_call: TRBV29-1; j_call: TRBJ2-1; d_call: -; clone_size: once; cdr3_aa: CSVGGPSYNEQFF; cdr3_nt: TGCAGCGTTGGCGGACCGTCTTACAATGAGCAGTTCTTC
v_call: TRBV7-6; j_call: TRBJ2-3; d_call: TRBD2; clone_size: once; cdr3_aa: CASSLANAGVTDTQYF; cdr3_nt: TGTGCCAGCAGCTTAGCGAACGCGGGAGTCACAGATACGCAGTATTTT
v_call: TRBV4-3; j_call: TRBJ2-5; d_call: -; clone_size: once; cdr3_aa: CASSQNTYPGETQYF; cdr3_nt: TGCGCCAGCAGCCAAAATACATATCCGGGCGAGACCCAGTACTTC
v_call: TRBV2; j_call: TRBJ2-1; d_call: TRBD1; clone_size: -; cdr3_aa: CASGYAGTGTNEQFF; cdr3_nt: TGTGCCAGCGGGTATGCCGGGACAGGGACGAATGAGCAGTTCTTC
v_call: TRBV11-2; j_call: TRBJ2-3; d_call: -; clone_size: -; cdr3_aa: CASTLDWSRNTQYF; cdr3_nt: TGTGCCAGCACTCTAGACTGGAGCAGAAATACGCAGTATTTT
v_call: TRBV28; j_call: TRBJ2-7; d_call: -; clone_size: -; cdr3_aa: CASSSGLTPYEQYF; cdr3_nt: TGTGCCAGCAGTTCCGGATTGACGCCCTACGAGCAGTACTTC
v_call: TRBV18; j_call: TRBJ1-1; d_call: -; clone_size: -; cdr3_aa: CASSPRTLTGNTEAFF; cdr3_nt: TGTGCCAGCTCACCGCGAACACTCACAGGGAACACTGAAGCTTTCTTT
v_call: TRBV11-3; j_call: TRBJ2-1; d_call: -; clone_size: -; cdr3_aa: CASSPLKDNNEQFF; cdr3_nt: TGTGCCAGCAGCCCTTTGAAGGATAACAATGAGCAGTTCTTC
v_call: TRBV11-2; j_call: TRBJ2-3; d_call: TRBD1; clone_size: once; cdr3_aa: CASSLVGTGTDTQYF; cdr3_nt: TGTGCCAGCAGCTTAGTCGGGACAGGCACAGATACGCAGTATTTT